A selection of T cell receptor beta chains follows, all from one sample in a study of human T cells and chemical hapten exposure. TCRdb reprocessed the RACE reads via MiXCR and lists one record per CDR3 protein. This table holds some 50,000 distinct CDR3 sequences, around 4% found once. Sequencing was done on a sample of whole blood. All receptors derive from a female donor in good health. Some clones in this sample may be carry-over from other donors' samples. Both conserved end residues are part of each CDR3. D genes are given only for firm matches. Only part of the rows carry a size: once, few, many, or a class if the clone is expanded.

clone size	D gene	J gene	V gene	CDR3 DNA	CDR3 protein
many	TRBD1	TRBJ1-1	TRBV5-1	TGCGCCAGCAGCTTCCGGGACAGGGCTGAGGAAGCTTTCTTT	CASSFRDRAEEAFF
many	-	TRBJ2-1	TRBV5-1	TGCGCCAGCAGCTTGGGATCACAGGGACCGTACAATGAGCAGTTCTTC	CASSLGSQGPYNEQFF
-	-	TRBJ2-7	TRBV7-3	TGTGCCAGCAGCCCAGGCCCCGTTGGTGGGGAGCAGTACTTC	CASSPGPVGGEQYF
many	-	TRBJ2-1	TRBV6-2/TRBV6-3	TGTGCCAGCAGCTACGAAAGGGGGACACCAAGTTACAATGAGCAGTTCTTC	CASSYERGTPSYNEQFF
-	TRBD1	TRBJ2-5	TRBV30	TGTGCCTCCTCCGGGACAGTCCAAGAGACCCAGTACTTC	CASSGTVQETQYF
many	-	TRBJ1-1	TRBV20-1	TGCAATGCTAGTCGGAGGATGTACACTGAAGCTTTCTTT	CNASRRMYTEAFF
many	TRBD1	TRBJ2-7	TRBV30	TGTGCCTGGAGTGGGGGACAGCTATACGAGCAGTACTTC	CAWSGGQLYEQYF
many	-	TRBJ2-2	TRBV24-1	TGTGCCACCGCTCGTCGGGGGTCGACCGGGGAGCTGTTTTTT	CATARRGSTGELFF
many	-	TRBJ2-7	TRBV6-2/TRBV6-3	TGTGCCAGCAGTCCGACTAGAGACTACGAGCAGTACTTC	CASSPTRDYEQYF
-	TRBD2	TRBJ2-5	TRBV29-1	TGCAGCGTTGAAGATCGGGGGGGCCGGGAGACCCAGTACTTC	CSVEDRGGRETQYF
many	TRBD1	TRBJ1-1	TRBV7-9	TGTGCCAGCAGCTCGTTAACCCGACAGGGCCCGAGGCGCCTTGAAGCTTTCTTT	CASSSLTRQGPRRLEAFF
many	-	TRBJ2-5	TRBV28	TGTGCCAGCAGTTTAGGGGCCCAGCGAGGGACCCAGTACTTC	CASSLGAQRGTQYF
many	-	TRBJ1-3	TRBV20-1	TGCAGTGCTAGTCGGACAGCCGGAAACACCATATATTTT	CSASRTAGNTIYF
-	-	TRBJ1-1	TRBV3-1	TGTGCCAGCAGCCAAGCCTCAGGGGTGGGGGACACTGAAGCTTTCTTT	CASSQASGVGDTEAFF
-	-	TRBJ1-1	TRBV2	TGTGCCAGCAGTGAAGTTGTTTACGGGTCGGGCACTGAAGCTTTCTTT	CASSEVVYGSGTEAFF
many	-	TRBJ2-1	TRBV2	TGTGCCAGCAGGAATGAGCAGTTCTTC	CASRNEQFF
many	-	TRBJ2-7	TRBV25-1	TGTGCCAGTAGGGGTGCGAGCCTCTCCTACGAGCAGTACTTC	CASRGASLSYEQYF
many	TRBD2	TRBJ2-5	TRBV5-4	TGTGCCAGCAGCATAAAGACTAGCGGGCTCCAAGAGACCCAGTACTTC	CASSIKTSGLQETQYF
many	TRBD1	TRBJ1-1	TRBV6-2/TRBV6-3	TGTGCCAGCAGCTTAATTGGACAGGGCCTGAGGGGCACTGAAGCTTTCTTT	CASSLIGQGLRGTEAFF
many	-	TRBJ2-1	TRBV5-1	TGCGCCAGCAGCTTGCAGGTAACCTACAATGAGCAGTTCTTC	CASSLQVTYNEQFF
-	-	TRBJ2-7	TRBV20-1	TGCAGTGCTAGATGGTCCAGGGAGCTCCAGTACTTC	CSARWSRELQYF
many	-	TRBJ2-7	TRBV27	TGTGCCAGCAGTATAAAACCTGGCGGGTACGAGCAGTACTTC	CASSIKPGGYEQYF
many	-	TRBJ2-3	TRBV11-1	TGTGCCAGCAGCTTAGCCCCAGGGACGTCGAAGTATACGCAGTATTTT	CASSLAPGTSKYTQYF
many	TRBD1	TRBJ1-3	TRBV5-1	TGCGCCAGCAGCTTGTGGGCAGGGGGTGAAAACACCATATATTTT	CASSLWAGGENTIYF
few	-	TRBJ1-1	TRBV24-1	TGTGCCACCGCGGTCGCCGGGAACACTGAAGCTTTCTTT	CATAVAGNTEAFF
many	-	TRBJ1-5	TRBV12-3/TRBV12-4	TGTGCCAGCAGTAGCCGGGACAACCCCTATCAGCCCCAGCATTTT	CASSSRDNPYQPQHF
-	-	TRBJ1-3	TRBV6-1	TGTGCCAGCAGTGAGTGGCGGCCCTCTGGAAACACCATATATTTT	CASSEWRPSGNTIYF
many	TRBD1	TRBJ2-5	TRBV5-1	TGCGCCAGCAGCTTGGCCGGGACAGGTATCCAAGAGACCCAGTACTTC	CASSLAGTGIQETQYF
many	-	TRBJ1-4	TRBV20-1	TGCAGTGCCTCCCCCCTACTCTCAACTAATGAAAAACTGTTTTTT	CSASPLLSTNEKLFF
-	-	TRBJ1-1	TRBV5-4	TGTGCCAGCAGCTCCCAGGTTATGAGTAACACTGAAGCTTTCTTT	CASSSQVMSNTEAFF
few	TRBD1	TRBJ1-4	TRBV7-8	TGTGCCAGCAGCTTAGCGCTAGGGGGCTCTGGGGAAAAACTGTTTTTT	CASSLALGGSGEKLFF
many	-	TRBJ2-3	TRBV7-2	TGTGCCAGCAGCTTAGTCGCGGGGGCCCGCACAGATACGCAGTATTTT	CASSLVAGARTDTQYF
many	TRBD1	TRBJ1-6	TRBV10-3	TGTGCCATCACCGGGACAGCCAATTCACCCCTCCACTTT	CAITGTANSPLHF
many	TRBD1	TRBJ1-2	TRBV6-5	TGTGCCAGCAGCGAAACGTTGGGACAGGGTAATGGCTACACCTTC	CASSETLGQGNGYTF
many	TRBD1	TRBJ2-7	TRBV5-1	TGCGCCAGCAGTAGGATAAAAGGGACAGGCGCCTACGAGCAGTACTTC	CASSRIKGTGAYEQYF
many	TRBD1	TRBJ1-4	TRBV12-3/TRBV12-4	TGTGCCAGCAGTTCCGGGGACAGTCGTAGTGAAAAACTGTTTTTT	CASSSGDSRSEKLFF
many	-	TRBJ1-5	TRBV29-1	TGCAGCGCTCAATGGGGGTCCAATCAGCCCCAGCATTTT	CSAQWGSNQPQHF
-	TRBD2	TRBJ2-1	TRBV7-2	TGTGCCAGCAGCTTACAGCGGGGGTTCTCCTACAATGAGCAGTTCTTC	CASSLQRGFSYNEQFF
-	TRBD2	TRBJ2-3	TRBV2	TGTGCCAGCAGGGGACTAGATGATACGCAGTATTTT	CASRGLDDTQYF
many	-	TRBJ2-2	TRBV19	TGTGCCAGTAGTTGGTCTAGTGACGGGGAGCTGTTTTTT	CASSWSSDGELFF
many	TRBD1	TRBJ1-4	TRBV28	TGTGCCAGCAGTTTCGGGAGGGACAGTGCACGGGAAAAACTGTTTTTT	CASSFGRDSAREKLFF
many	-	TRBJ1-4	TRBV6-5	TGTGCCAGCAGTTACCTGGGGGCGCAGGAAAAACTGTTTTTT	CASSYLGAQEKLFF
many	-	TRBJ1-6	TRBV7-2	TGTGCCAGCAGCTTATCCCAGGGTCGCTCACCCCTCCACTTT	CASSLSQGRSPLHF
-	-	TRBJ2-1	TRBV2	TGTGCCAGCAGGGAACTAGTTCTGATCTACAATGAGCAGTTCTTC	CASRELVLIYNEQFF
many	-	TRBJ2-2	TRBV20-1	TGCAGTGCTAGATCGAACACCGGGGAGCTGTTTTTT	CSARSNTGELFF
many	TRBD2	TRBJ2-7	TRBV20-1	TGCAGTGCTAGAGATCATGGGAGGGCCGGGAACGAGCAGTACTTC	CSARDHGRAGNEQYF
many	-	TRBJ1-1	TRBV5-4	TGTGCCAGCAGCTGGTCTAGGGGCGGCGTCTGGTACTGGAGAGCTTTCTTT	CASSWSRGGVWYWRAFF
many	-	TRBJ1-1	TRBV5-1	TGCGCCAGCAGCTTGGGGGCGACCGTGAACACTGAAGCTTTCTTT	CASSLGATVNTEAFF
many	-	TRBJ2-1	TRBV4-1	TGCGCCAGCAGCCAAGGGGGCCGTCCGCCCCCTAACTATGAGCAGTTCTTC	CASSQGGRPPPNYEQFF
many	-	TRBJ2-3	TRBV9	TGTGCCAGCAGCGGGCGACTGGTCCAATCTAGCACAGATACGCAGTATTTT	CASSGRLVQSSTDTQYF
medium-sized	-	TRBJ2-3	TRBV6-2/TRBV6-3	TGTGCCAGCATCACCGGGACCAAACACACAGATACGCAGTATTTT	CASITGTKHTDTQYF
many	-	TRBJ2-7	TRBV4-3	TGCGCCAGCAGCCAAGATAGTTCGGGGTCGGACGAGCAGTACTTC	CASSQDSSGSDEQYF
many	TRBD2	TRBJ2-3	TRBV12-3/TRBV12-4	TGTGCCAGCAGTTTGGGGCTAGCGGGGGACACAGATACGCAGTATTTT	CASSLGLAGDTDTQYF
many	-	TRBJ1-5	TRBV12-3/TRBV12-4	TGTGCCAGCAGTGGTACCAATCAGCCCCAGCATTTT	CASSGTNQPQHF